The next 5 T cell receptor beta chains were all read from a single sample in a study of regulatory T cells in long-lasting Graves disease. Time point specified: newly diagnosed GD, antithyroid drugs for less than 3 months. The TCR library was made from RNA that had been extracted from PBMCs in TRIzol. CDR3-region Arm-PCR and iRepertoire HTBI primers produced the TCR beta libraries. TCRdb reprocessed the multiplex PCR reads with MiXCR, giving one entry per CDR3 protein. Of hundreds of thousands of distinct CDR3 sequences listed, 15% to 18% are singletons. The sequencing used peripheral blood mononuclear cells (PBMCs), collected at new diagnosis, from a patient treated with antithyroid drugs. These receptors all stem from a female donor with Graves disease.

This chain joins TRBV25-1 and TRBJ2-3; D is possibly TRBD1 (6 bases). The V end lost 5 bases, the J end lost 5 bases, and 14 bases lay between the germline ends. The CDR3 is made up of 14 amino acids. Germline CDR1 MGHDK, CDR2 SYGVNS. The CDR3 here is CASSNYRARDTQYF. The CDR3 DNA is TGTGCCAGCAGTAACTACAGGGCTCGAGATACGCAGTATTTT.

Ten or more counts support this clonotype. The chain is built from TRBV20-1 and TRBJ2-6; weak D call: TRBD2 (6 bases). Trimming stripped 3 bases from V and 0 bases from J, with 15 bases between. CDR1 is DFQATT and CDR2 is SNEGSKA in the germline V gene (reference sequence). This CDR3 is built from 17 residues. The CDR3 spells CSASGGKSRSGANVLTF. The DNA of the CDR3 is TGCAGTGCTAGTGGCGGGAAATCACGCTCTGGGGCCAACGTCCTGACTTTC.

This clonotype was counted many times. The chain employs TRBV12-3 or TRBV12-4 and TRBJ2-3, with 9 bases that match TRBD2. V lost 4 bases, J lost 6 bases, and 11 bases stayed unmatched. This CDR3 is 16 amino acids long. The CDR3 bases are TGTGCCAGCAGTTCTATAGCGGGAGTCGTATGGGATACGCAGTATTTT. Translated, it gives CASSSIAGVVWDTQYF.

The V call is TRBV29-1, the J call TRBJ1-2; possibly TRBD1 for D (5 bases). The CDR3 length is 14 residues. Germline V gene sequence: CDR1 SQVTM, CDR2 ANQGSEA. The V end lost 4 bases, the J end lost 8 bases, and 20 bases lay between the germline ends. The CDR3 DNA sequence: TGCAGCGTTGTATCAGGGCCGGCACGGGGGGGCTACACCTTC. It yields the protein CSVVSGPARGGYTF.

In the case of this clonotype: Since the CDR3 does not end with the conserved phenylalanine or tryptophan, this likely comes from a read error. The chain links TRBV6-2 or TRBV6-3 to TRBJ1-1, with D maybe TRBD1 (5 bases). From germline, CDR1 is MNHEY and CDR2 SVGEGT. The CDR3 has 14 amino acids. CDR3 DNA: TGTGCCGGCAGTTTAACCAGGGTAAACACTGAAGCTTTCCTT. The encoded protein is CAGSLTRVNTEAFL.